Listed below are T cell receptor beta chains from one sample, sequenced in a study of blood T cell repertoires in COVID-19. The method was immunoSEQ multiplex PCR; TCRdb's version includes in-frame clones alone and lacks a portion of them. In the table there are 360,000 or so clones, roughly nine tenths of which are singletons. Material: PBMCs or T cells enriched from blood (not recorded which). The receptors were gathered from a woman in her 30s who had recovered from COVID-19. Each CDR3 is given with its conserved first and last residue. The D gene is left open where the match is weak. Clone size is given for some rows only: seen once, a few or many times, or a class if the clone is expanded.

d_gene	v_gene	j_gene	abundance	CDR3aa	CDR3nt
TRBD1	TRBV20-1	TRBJ1-4	-	CSASGTALGEKLFF	TGCAGTGCTAGTGGGACAGCGTTAGGGGAAAAACTGTTTTTT
-	TRBV28	TRBJ1-5	-	CASSTQYQPQHF	TGTGCCAGCAGTACCCAGTATCAGCCCCAGCATTTT
TRBD2	TRBV28	TRBJ2-7	-	CASSGGVPGEQYF	TGTGCCAGCAGTGGGGGGGTCCCGGGAGAGCAGTACTTC
TRBD1	TRBV30	TRBJ2-2	-	CARSGRGTGELFF	TGTGCCCGTAGTGGCAGGGGGACCGGGGAGCTGTTTTTT
TRBD1	TRBV28	TRBJ2-1	-	CASTAPDRGSHEQFF	TGTGCCAGCACCGCCCCGGACAGGGGTAGTCATGAGCAGTTCTTC
-	TRBV10-2	TRBJ2-7	-	CASSESPQVPYF	TGCGCCAGCAGTGAGTCTCCCCAGGTACCGTACTTC
-	TRBV28	TRBJ2-3	-	CASSFSSSTDTQYF	TGTGCCAGCAGTTTTAGTTCTAGCACAGATACGCAGTATTTT
-	TRBV27	TRBJ1-4	-	CASSQLGITNEKLFF	TGTGCCAGCTCACAGCTCGGGATTACGAATGAAAAACTGTTTTTT
TRBD1	TRBV25-1	TRBJ1-5	-	CASSGGQSYSNQPQHF	TGTGCCAGCAGTGGGGGACAGAGTTATAGCAATCAGCCCCAGCATTTT
-	TRBV21-1	TRBJ2-7	-	CASSTAGTPIPYEQYF	TGTGCCAGCAGCACCGCCGGGACACCGATCCCCTACGAGCAGTACTTC
-	TRBV5-5	TRBJ2-7	-	CASSPPGALAHYEQYF	TGTGCCAGCAGTCCGCCCGGAGCCTTAGCCCACTACGAGCAGTACTTC
TRBD2	TRBV19	TRBJ2-1	once	CASSMAGGAGGHNEQFF	TGTGCCAGTAGTATGGCCGGTGGAGCGGGAGGACACAATGAGCAGTTCTTC
-	TRBV28	TRBJ1-4	-	CASSLGGREEKLFF	TGTGCCAGCAGTTTAGGTGGCAGGGAAGAAAAACTGTTTTTT
-	TRBV6-5	TRBJ1-2	-	CASSYWSKRGYTF	TGTGCCAGCAGTTACTGGAGTAAACGTGGCTACACCTTC
TRBD1	TRBV6-1	TRBJ1-5	-	CASRDRDYSNQPQHF	TGTGCCAGCCGGGACAGGGACTATAGCAATCAGCCCCAGCATTTT
TRBD1	TRBV6-5	TRBJ2-7	-	CASLGQSRPYEQYF	TGTGCCAGCCTGGGACAGTCCCGGCCCTACGAGCAGTACTTC
TRBD1	TRBV7-7	TRBJ2-2	-	CASSRGQGKTGELFF	TGTGCTAGCAGCAGGGGACAGGGGAAAACCGGGGAGCTGTTTTTT